This TCR beta chain came from a study of Ad26.COV2.S vaccination and SARS-CoV-2 variants. Overall study results and limits: Spike-specific TCR breadth was greater after Ad26.COV2.S than placebo.

The data were produced by immunoSEQ multiplex PCR, yet TCRdb's version contains in-frame clones alone and is incomplete. The sample yields more than 300,000 clones, 70% to 90% seen once. This CDR3 is 13 amino acids long. V lost 5 bases and J lost 4, with 12 bases in between. Per the germline V gene, CDR1 is LGHDT and CDR2 is YNNKEL (reference sequence). Regarding treatment: around 19 received Ad26.COV2.S at low or high dose, single or two shots; 5 received placebo; per-sample allocation not given. The study sampled participants on day 63 after the first vaccine or placebo injection. In regard to this clone: The antigen remains undetermined.

This TCR was recovered from a person aged 18-60 years who received the Ad26.COV2.S COVID-19 vaccine or a placebo. The specimen was peripheral blood, collected in a trial of Ad26.COV2.S vaccine versus placebo. The V call is TRBV3-1 (or the pseudogene TRBV3-2), the J call TRBJ2-7, with D possibly being TRBD1 (5 bases). The CDR3 spells CASSGRAQYEQYF. The CDR3, as DNA: TGTGCCAGCAGCGGCAGGGCCCAGTACGAGCAGTACTTC.